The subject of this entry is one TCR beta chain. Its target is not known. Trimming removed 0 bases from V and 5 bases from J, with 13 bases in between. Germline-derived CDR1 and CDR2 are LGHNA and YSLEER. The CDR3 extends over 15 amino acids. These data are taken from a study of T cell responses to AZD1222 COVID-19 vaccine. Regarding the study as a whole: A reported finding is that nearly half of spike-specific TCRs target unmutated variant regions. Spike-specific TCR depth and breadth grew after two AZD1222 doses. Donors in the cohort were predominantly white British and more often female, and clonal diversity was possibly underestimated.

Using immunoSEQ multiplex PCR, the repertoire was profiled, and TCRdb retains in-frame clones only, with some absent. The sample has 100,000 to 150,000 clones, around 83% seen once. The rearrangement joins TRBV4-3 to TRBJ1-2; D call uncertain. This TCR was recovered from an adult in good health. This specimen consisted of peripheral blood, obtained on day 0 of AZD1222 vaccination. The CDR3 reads CASSQDARGSYGYTF. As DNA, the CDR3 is TGCGCCAGCAGCCAAGATGCTCGAGGGTCTTATGGCTACACCTTC.